This TCR beta chain stems from a study of early T cells in non-severe SARS-CoV-2 infection. Study-level information: Sequenced material consisted of bulk RNA (from unsorted whole blood), and chains were unpaired. Overall study results and limits: The study's VDJdb matching favored anti-spike CD8 responses and missed private and CD4 specificities.

V lost 5 bases and J lost 4; bases outside the gene matches: 10. CDR1 is MNHEY and CDR2 is SVGAGI in the germline V gene. This CDR3 region has 15 residues. Molecules of cDNA were individually given unique molecular identifiers that were attached to them. Each CDR3 protein gets one entry after TCRdb re-called the 5' RACE reads with MiXCR. There are 90,000 or so distinct CDR3 sequences in the sample; approximately 15% occur only once, and less than 6% lies in the top ten. Comment on this clonotype: No antigen is known for it.

Sequencing input: whole blood. The chain recombines TRBV6-5 with TRBJ1-1; 7 nucleotides line up with TRBD1. The origin of this receptor is an adult who was a healthcare worker with PCR-confirmed SARS-CoV-2 infection or an uninfected control (not recorded which). The CDR3 spells CASSPLQGRGTEAFF. DNA for the CDR3: TGTGCCAGCAGTCCACTACAGGGGAGAGGCACTGAAGCTTTCTTT.